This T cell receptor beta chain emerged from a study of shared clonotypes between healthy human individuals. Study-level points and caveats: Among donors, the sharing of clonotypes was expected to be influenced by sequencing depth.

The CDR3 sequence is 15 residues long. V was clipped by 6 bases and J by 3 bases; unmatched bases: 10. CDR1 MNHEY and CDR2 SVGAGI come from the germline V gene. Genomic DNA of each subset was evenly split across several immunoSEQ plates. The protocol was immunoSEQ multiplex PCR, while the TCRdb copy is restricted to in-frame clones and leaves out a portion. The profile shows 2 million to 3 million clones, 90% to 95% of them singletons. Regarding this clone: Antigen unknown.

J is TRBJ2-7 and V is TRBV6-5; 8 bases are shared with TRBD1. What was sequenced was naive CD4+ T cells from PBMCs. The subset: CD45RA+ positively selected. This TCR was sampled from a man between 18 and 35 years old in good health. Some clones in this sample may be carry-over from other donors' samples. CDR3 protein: CASSRTSDRDYEQYF. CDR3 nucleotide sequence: TGTGCCAGCAGCCGTACCTCGGACAGGGACTACGAGCAGTACTTC.